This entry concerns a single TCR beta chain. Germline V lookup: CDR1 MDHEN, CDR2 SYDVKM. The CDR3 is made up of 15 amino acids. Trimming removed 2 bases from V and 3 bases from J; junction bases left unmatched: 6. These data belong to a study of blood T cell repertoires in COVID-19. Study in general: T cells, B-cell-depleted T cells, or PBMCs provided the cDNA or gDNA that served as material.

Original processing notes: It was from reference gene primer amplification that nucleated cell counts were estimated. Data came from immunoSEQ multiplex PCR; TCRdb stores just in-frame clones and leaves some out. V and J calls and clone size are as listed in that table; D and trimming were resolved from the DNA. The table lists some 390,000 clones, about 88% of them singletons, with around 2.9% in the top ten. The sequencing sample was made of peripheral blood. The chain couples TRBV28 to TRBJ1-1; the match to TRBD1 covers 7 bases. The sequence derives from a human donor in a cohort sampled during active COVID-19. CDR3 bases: TGTGCCAGCAGTTTAGGGACACAGGGGTACACTGAAGCTTTCTTT. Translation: CASSLGTQGYTEAFF. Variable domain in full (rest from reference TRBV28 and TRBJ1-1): DVKVTQSSRYLVKRTGEKVFLECVQDMDHENMFWYRQDPGLGLRLIYFSYDVKMKEKGDIPEGYSVSREKKERFSLILESASTNQTSMYLCASSLGTQGYTEAFFGQGTRLTVV.